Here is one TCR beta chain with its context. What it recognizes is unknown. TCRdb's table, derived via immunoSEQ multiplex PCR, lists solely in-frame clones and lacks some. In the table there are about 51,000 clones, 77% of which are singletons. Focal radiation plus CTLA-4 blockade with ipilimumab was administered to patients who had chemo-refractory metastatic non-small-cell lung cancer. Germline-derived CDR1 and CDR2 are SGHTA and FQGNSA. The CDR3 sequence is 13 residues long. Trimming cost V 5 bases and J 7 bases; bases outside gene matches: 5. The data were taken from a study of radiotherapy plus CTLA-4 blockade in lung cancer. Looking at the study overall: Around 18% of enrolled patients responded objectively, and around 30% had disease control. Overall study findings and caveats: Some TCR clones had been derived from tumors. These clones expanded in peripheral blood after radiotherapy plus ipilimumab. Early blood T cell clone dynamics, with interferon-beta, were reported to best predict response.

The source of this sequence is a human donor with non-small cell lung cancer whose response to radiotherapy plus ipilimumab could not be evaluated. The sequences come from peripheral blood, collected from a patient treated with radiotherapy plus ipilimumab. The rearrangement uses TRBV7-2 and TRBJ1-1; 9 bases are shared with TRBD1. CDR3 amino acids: CASSQQGASEAFF. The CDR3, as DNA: TGTGCCAGCAGCCAACAGGGGGCCAGTGAAGCTTTCTTT. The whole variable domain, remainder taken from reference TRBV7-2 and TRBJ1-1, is GAGVSQSPSNKVTEKGKDVELRCDPISGHTALYWYRQSLGQGLEFLIYFQGNSAPDKSGLPSDRFSAERTGGSVSTLTIQRTQQEDSAVYLCASSQQGASEAFFGQGTRLTVV.